The clone carrying this T cell receptor (beta chain) was found a few times. Its antigen remains unknown. The ends were cut back, 0 bases at V and 10 bases at J, with 10 bases in the middle. The CDR3 extends over 13 amino acids. In germline, CDR1 is SEHNR, CDR2 FQNEAQ (reference sequence). This sample stems from a study of regulatory T cells in long-lasting Graves disease. As for the study in general: Patients met the persistent Graves' disease definition after over 5 years of antithyroid drugs with positive TSH receptor antibodies. Study conclusions and caveats: TRBV28, TRBJ1-2 and TRBJ2-5 were favored in persistent disease.

Time point noted: persistent/refractory GD, antithyroid drugs over 5 years with positive TRAb. Construction of the TCR library relied on RNA isolated from PBMCs. In this cohort, patients came from an endocrinology department located in Xi'an, China. Through Arm-PCR of CDR3 regions and iRepertoire HTBI primers, TCR beta libraries were built. TCRdb called the multiplex PCR reads again in MiXCR, with one record for every CDR3 protein. The top ten hold about 40% of the sample, which has more than 650,000 distinct CDR3 sequences, approximately 29% seen once. The sequence was obtained from a female donor with Graves disease. The sample here was peripheral blood mononuclear cells (PBMCs), taken when the disease was refractory, from a patient treated with antithyroid drugs. The V gene is TRBV7-9, the J gene TRBJ1-5, with D possibly TRBD1 on 5 matching bases. The CDR3 DNA reads as TGTGCCAGCAGCTTAGCGCAGGGTGGACCCCAGCATTTT. It encodes CASSLAQGGPQHF.